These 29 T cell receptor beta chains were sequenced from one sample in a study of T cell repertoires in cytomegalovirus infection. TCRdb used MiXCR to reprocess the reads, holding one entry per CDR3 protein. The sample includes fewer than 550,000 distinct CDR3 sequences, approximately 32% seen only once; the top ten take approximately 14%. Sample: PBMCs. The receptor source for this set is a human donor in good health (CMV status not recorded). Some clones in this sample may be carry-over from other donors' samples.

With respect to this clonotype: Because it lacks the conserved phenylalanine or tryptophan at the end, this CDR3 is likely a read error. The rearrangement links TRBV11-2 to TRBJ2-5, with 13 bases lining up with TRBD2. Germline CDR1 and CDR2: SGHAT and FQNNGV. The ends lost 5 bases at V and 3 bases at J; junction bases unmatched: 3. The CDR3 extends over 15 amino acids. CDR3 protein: CASSVGTSGEETQYL. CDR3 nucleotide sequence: TGTGCCAGCAGCGTCGGGACTAGCGGGGAAGAGACCCAGTACTTA.

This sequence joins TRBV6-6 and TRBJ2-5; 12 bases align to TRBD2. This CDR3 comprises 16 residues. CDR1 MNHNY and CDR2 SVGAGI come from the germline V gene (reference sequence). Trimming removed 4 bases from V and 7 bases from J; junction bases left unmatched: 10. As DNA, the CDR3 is TGTGCCAGCAGTTCTAGCGGGGGGGCCGGGTCTGGGACCCAGTACTTC. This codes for CASSSSGGAGSGTQYF.

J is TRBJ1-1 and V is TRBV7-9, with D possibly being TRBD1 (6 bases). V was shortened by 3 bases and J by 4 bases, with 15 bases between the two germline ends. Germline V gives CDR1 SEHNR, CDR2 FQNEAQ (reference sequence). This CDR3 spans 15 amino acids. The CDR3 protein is CASSFSMGGPTEAFF. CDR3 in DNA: TGTGCCAGCAGCTTCTCCATGGGGGGCCCCACTGAAGCTTTCTTT.

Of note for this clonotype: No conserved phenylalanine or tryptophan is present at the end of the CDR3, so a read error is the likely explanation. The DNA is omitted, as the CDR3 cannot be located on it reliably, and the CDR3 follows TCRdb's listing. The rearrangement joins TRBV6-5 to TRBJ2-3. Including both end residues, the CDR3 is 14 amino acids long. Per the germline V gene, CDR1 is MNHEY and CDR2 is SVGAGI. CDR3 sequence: CASSYVASTDTKYC.

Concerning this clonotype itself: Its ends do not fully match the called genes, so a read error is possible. The CDR3 nucleotides are TGTGCCAACAGCCGGACAGGGGTCATGAACACTGAAGCTTTCTTT. It yields the protein CANSRTGVMNTEAFF. The rearrangement joins TRBV7-6 to TRBJ1-1; TRBD1 matches 9 bases. Germline V CDR1 and CDR2: SGHVS, FNYEAQ. The CDR3 length is 15 residues.

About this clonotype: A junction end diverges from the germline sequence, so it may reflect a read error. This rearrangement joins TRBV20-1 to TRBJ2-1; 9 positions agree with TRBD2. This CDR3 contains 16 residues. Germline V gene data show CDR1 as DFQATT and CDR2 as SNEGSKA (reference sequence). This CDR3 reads CSDRAGGPSSYNEQFF. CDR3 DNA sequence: TGCAGTGATAGAGCGGGGGGCCCCAGCTCCTACAATGAGCAGTTCTTC.

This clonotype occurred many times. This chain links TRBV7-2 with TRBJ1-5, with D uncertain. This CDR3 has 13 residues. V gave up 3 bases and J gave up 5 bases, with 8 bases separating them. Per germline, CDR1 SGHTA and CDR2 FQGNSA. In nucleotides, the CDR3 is TGTGCCAGCAGCTTCGGTTTCGATCAGCCCCAGCATTTT. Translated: CASSFGFDQPQHF.

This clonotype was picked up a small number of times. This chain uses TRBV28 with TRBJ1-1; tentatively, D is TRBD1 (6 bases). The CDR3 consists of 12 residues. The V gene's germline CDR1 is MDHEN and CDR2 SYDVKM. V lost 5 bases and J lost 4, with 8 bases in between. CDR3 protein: CASSTGPTEAFF. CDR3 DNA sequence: TGTGCCAGCAGTACAGGGCCCACTGAAGCTTTCTTT. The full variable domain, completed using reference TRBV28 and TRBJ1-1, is DVKVTQSSRYLVKRTGEKVFLECVQDMDHENMFWYRQDPGLGLRLIYFSYDVKMKEKGDIPEGYSVSREKKERFSLILESASTNQTSMYLCASSTGPTEAFFGQGTRLTVV.

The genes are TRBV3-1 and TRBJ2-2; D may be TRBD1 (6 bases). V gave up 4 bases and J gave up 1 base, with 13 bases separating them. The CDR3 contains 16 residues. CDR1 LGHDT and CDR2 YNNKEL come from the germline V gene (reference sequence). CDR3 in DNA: TGTGCCAGCAGCCTTGGACAGCCACTGAACACCGGGGAGCTGTTTTTT. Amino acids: CASSLGQPLNTGELFF.

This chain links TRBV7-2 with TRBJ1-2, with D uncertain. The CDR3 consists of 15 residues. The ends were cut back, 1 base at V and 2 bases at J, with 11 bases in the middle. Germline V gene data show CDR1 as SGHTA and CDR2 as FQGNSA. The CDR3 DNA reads TGTGCCAGCAGCTTAGGGGCAGACCCCAACTATGGCTACACCTTC. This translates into CASSLGADPNYGYTF.

CDR3 sequence: CASQLTVQEKLFF. The CDR3 nucleotides are TGTGCCAGTCAGTTGACCGTCCAGGAAAAACTGTTTTTT. This chain joins TRBV6-1 and TRBJ1-4; D is ambiguous. V was cut by 9 bases and J by 8 bases, with 16 bases left in between. Per the germline V gene, CDR1 is MNHNS and CDR2 is SASEGT. This CDR3 is 13 amino acids long.

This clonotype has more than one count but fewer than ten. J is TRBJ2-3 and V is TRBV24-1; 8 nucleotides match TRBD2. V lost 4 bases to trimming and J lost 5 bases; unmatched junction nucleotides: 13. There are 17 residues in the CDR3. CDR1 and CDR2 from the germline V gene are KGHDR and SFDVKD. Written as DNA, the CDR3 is TGTGCCACCAGTGACCCTGGACTAGCTGCATCGGGAGATACGCAGTATTTT. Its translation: CATSDPGLAASGDTQYF.

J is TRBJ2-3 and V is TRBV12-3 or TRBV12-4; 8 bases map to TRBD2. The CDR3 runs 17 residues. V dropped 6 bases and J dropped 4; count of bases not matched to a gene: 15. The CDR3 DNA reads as TGTGCCAGCAGCCGGGGGGGACGGCGGGGTCAGGCAGATACGCAGTATTTT. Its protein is CASSRGGRRGQADTQYF.

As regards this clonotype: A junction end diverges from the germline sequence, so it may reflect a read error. CDR3 protein: CSSSLASYNEQFF. CDR3 DNA: TGTTCCAGCAGCTTAGCGTCCTACAATGAGCAGTTCTTC. V gene TRBV7-3 combines with J gene TRBJ2-1, with a possible D match to TRBD2 (5 bases). The CDR3 runs 13 residues. Germline CDR1 reads SGHTA; CDR2 reads FQGTGA.

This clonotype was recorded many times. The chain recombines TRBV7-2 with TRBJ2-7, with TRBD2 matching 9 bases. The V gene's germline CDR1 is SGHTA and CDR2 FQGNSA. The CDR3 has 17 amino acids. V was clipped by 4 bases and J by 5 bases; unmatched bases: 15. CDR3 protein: CASSSPLAGSSPNEQYF. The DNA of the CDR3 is TGTGCCAGCAGCTCCCCTCTAGCGGGAAGTTCTCCTAACGAGCAGTACTTC.

Here the CDR3 DNA reads TGCAGTGCTAGAAGATATGGGGGTGGGGACAATGAGCAGTTCTTC. Amino acids: CSARRYGGGDNEQFF. This chain connects TRBV20-1 to TRBJ2-1; D assignment may be TRBD1 or TRBD2 (5 bases each). Trimming shortened V by 2 bases and J by 5 bases, and 16 bases separated the two germline ends. The CDR3 sequence is 15 residues long. Germline CDR1 DFQATT, CDR2 SNEGSKA (reference sequence).

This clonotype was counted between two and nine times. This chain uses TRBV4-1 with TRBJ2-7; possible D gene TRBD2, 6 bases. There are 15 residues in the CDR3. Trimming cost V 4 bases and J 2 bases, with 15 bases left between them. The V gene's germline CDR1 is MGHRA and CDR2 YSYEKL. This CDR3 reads CASSPRWGETYEQYF. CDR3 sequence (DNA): TGCGCCAGCAGCCCCCGGTGGGGGGAGACCTACGAGCAGTACTTC.

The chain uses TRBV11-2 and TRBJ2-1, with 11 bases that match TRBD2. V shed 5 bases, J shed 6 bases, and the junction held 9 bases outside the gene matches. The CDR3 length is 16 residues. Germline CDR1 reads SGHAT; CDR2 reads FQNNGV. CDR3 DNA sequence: TGTGCCAGCAGCGCCCGTCTAGCGGGGGGCGGCAATGAGCAGTTCTTC. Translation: CASSARLAGGGNEQFF.

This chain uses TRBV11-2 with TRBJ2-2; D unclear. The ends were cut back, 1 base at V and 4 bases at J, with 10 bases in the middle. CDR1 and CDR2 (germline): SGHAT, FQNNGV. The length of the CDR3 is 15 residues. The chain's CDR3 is CASSLGLLTTGELFF. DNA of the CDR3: TGTGCCAGCAGCTTAGGTTTGCTTACCACCGGGGAGCTGTTTTTT. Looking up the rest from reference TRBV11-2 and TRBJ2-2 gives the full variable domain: EAGVAQSPRYKIIEKRQSVAFWCNPISGHATLYWYQQILGQGPKLLIQFQNNGVVDDSQLPKDRFSAERLKGVDSTLKIQPAKLEDSAVYLCASSLGLLTTGELFFGEGSRLTVL.

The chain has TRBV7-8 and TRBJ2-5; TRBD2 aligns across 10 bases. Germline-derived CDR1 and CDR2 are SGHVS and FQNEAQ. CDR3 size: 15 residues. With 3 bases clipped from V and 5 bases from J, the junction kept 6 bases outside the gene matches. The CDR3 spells CASSLSGGAVETQYF. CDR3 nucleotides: TGTGCCAGCAGCTTGAGCGGGGGGGCCGTGGAGACCCAGTACTTC.

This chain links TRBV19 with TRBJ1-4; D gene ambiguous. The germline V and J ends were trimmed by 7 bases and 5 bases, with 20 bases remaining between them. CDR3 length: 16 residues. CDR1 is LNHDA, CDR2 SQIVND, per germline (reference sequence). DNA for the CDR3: TGTGCCAGTATTCATCGAGCCGGGGATTTCAATGAAAAACTGTTTTTT. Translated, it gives CASIHRAGDFNEKLFF.

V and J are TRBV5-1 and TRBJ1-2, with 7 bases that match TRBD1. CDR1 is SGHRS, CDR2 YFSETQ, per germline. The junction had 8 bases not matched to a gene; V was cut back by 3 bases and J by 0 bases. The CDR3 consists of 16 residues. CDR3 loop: CASSSYSRGTNYGYTF. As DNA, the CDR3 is TGCGCCAGCAGCTCTTACAGCAGGGGGACTAACTATGGCTACACCTTC.

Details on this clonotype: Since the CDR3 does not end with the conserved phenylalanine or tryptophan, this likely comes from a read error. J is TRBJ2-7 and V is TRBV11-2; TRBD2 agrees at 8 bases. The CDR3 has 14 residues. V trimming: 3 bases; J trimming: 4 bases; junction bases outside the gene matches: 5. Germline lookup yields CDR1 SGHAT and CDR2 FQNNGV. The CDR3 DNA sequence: TGTGCCAGCAGCTTCAGCGGGGGTCGTTACGAGCAGTACCTC. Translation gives CASSFSGGRYEQYL.

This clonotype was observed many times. The CDR3, as DNA: TGTGCCAGCAGCTCGACTTTCAGCAATCAGCCCCAGCATTTT. This codes for CASSSTFSNQPQHF. The rearrangement joins TRBV7-2 to TRBJ1-5; D is unclear. CDR3 length: 14 residues. The V and J ends lost 4 bases and 1 base respectively, with 8 bases between them. From germline, CDR1 is SGHTA and CDR2 FQGNSA.

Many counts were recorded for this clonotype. CDR3 region: CASSGGGRTEAFF. In DNA, the CDR3 is TGTGCCAGCTCTGGGGGGGGGCGGACTGAAGCTTTCTTT. The V and J genes are TRBV7-3 and TRBJ1-1; possible D gene TRBD1, 6 bases. Germline V gene data show CDR1 as SGHTA and CDR2 as FQGTGA. Trimming took 8 bases from V and 5 from J, leaving 15 bases between them. The CDR3 is 13 amino acids.

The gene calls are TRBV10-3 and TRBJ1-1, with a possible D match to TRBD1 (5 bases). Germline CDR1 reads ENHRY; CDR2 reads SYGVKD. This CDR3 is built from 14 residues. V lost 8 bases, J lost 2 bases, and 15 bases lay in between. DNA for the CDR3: TGTGCCATCGGGGAAATGGGGGTTAACACTGAAGCTTTCTTT. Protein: CAIGEMGVNTEAFF.

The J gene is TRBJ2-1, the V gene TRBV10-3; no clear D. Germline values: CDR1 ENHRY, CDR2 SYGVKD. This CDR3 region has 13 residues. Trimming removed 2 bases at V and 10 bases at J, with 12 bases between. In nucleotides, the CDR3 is TGTGCCATCAGTGAGGACGTCGGGTCCGAGCAGTTCTTC. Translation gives CAISEDVGSEQFF.

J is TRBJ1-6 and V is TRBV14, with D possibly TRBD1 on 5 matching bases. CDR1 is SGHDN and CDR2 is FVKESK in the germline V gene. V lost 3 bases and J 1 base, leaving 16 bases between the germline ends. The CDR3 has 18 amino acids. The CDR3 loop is CASSHGTARGSYNSPLHF. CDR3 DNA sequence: TGTGCCAGCAGCCACGGGACGGCCCGAGGGTCCTATAATTCACCCCTCCACTTT.

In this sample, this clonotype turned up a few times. The DNA of the CDR3 is TGCGCCAGCATCCCGGGACAGGGGCCCTACAATGAGCAGTTCTTC. As protein: CASIPGQGPYNEQFF. This sequence joins TRBV5-1 and TRBJ2-1; 10 bases are a match to TRBD1. The trim removed 6 bases at V and 2 bases at J, leaving 5 bases unmatched. CDR3 length: 15 residues. Germline lookup yields CDR1 SGHRS and CDR2 YFSETQ. Complete variable domain (other parts from reference TRBV5-1 and TRBJ2-1): KAGVTQTPRYLIKTRGQQVTLSCSPISGHRSVSWYQQTPGQGLQFLFEYFSETQRNKGNFPGRFSGRQFSNSRSEMNVSTLELGDSALYLCASIPGQGPYNEQFFGPGTRLTVL.